Shown below are 10 T cell receptor beta chains from a single sample sequenced in a study of blood T cell repertoires in COVID-19. The method was immunoSEQ multiplex PCR; TCRdb's version includes in-frame clones alone and lacks a portion of them. Of around 270,000 clones in the sample, more than 85% were seen once. The sample consisted of peripheral blood. These receptors were collected from a person aged 18 to 35 with COVID-19, enrolled during active disease.

The chain is built from TRBV14 and TRBJ2-7; 7 bases match TRBD1. The CDR3 consists of 14 residues. The V gene's germline CDR1 is SGHDN and CDR2 FVKESK. The V and J ends lost 3 bases and 3 bases, in that order; junction bases with no gene match: 5. CDR3 residues: CASSHRDSFYEQYF. The CDR3 DNA sequence: TGTGCCAGCAGCCACCGGGACAGCTTCTACGAGCAGTACTTC. Drawing the rest from reference TRBV14 and TRBJ2-7, the complete variable domain is EAGVTQFPSHSVIEKGQTVTLRCDPISGHDNLYWYRRVMGKEIKFLLHFVKESKQDESGMPNNRFLAERTGGTYSTLKVQPAELEDSGVYFCASSHRDSFYEQYFGPGTRLTVT.

This chain joins TRBV19 and TRBJ1-5, with 12 bases fitting TRBD1. V lost 7 bases, J lost 1 base, and 11 bases stayed unmatched. The CDR3 runs to 18 residues. Germline V CDR1 and CDR2: LNHDA, SQIVND (reference sequence). The DNA of the CDR3 is TGTGCCAGTACCCCCGGGACAGGGGGCAAATTGAGCAATCAGCCCCAGCATTTT. This gives the protein CASTPGTGGKLSNQPQHF.

The V call is TRBV19, the J call TRBJ2-7; no firm D call. Germline values: CDR1 LNHDA, CDR2 SQIVND (reference sequence). The CDR3 sequence is 13 residues long. With 2 bases removed from V and 0 bases from J, the gap between germline ends came to 5 bases. DNA of the CDR3: TGTGCCAGTAGTATATTCTACTCCTACGAGCAGTACTTC. Protein sequence: CASSIFYSYEQYF.

This clone was detected once. The chain couples TRBV25-1 to TRBJ2-3; unclear D gene. CDR1 MGHDK and CDR2 SYGVNS come from the germline V gene. The V and J ends lost 6 bases and 6 bases respectively, with 7 bases between them. The CDR3 covers 11 residues. This chain's CDR3 is CASSVGDTQYF. The CDR3 DNA reads TGTGCCAGCAGCGTGGGCGATACGCAGTATTTT.

The rearrangement uses TRBV9 and TRBJ1-4; D perhaps matches TRBD1 (6 bases). The germline V and J ends were trimmed by 0 bases and 7 bases, with 16 bases remaining between them. The germline gives CDR1 SGDLS, CDR2 YYNGEE. This CDR3 comprises 16 residues. The DNA of the CDR3 is TGTGCCAGCAGCGTAGAAGGGGACATCGGAAGTGAAAAACTGTTTTTT. Translated: CASSVEGDIGSEKLFF. The full variable domain, completed using reference TRBV9 and TRBJ1-4, is DSGVTQTPKHLITATGQRVTLRCSPRSGDLSVYWYQQSLDQGLQFLIQYYNGEERAKGNILERFSAQQFPDLHSELNLSSLELGDSALYFCASSVEGDIGSEKLFFGSGTQLSVL.

This chain connects TRBV28 to TRBJ2-1; the D gene is possibly TRBD2 (6 bases). The CDR3 is made up of 15 amino acids. Germline CDR1 reads MDHEN; CDR2 reads SYDVKM. The V gene lost 2 bases and the J gene lost 8 bases, with 16 bases spanning the gap. As DNA, the CDR3 is TGTGCCAGCAGTTTAGGGCGGGGCTTTCGATATGAGCAGTTCTTC. Residues: CASSLGRGFRYEQFF.

This chain uses TRBV10-3 with TRBJ1-1; D is uncertain. The germline CDR1 and CDR2 sequences are ENHRY and SYGVKD. This CDR3 spans 14 amino acids. Trimming stripped 4 bases from V and 1 base from J, with 10 bases between. The CDR3 protein is CAISVSGSNTEAFF. The CDR3, as DNA: TGTGCCATCAGTGTATCAGGATCGAACACTGAAGCTTTCTTT.

As to this clone: Other DNA sequences in this sample translate to the same CDR3. The chain carries TRBV7-2 and TRBJ1-2; the match to TRBD1 covers 7 bases. Germline CDR1 reads SGHTA; CDR2 reads FQGNSA. V dropped 5 bases and J dropped 2; count of bases not matched to a gene: 5. The CDR3 sequence is 14 residues long. CDR3 amino acids: CASSTTGKNYGYTF. The CDR3 DNA is TGTGCCAGCAGCACGACAGGGAAAAACTATGGCTACACCTTC.

V gene TRBV27 combines with J gene TRBJ2-1; D is undetermined. CDR3 length: 15 amino acids. Germline lookup yields CDR1 MNHEY and CDR2 SMNVEV (reference sequence). V lost 2 bases and J 4 bases, leaving 12 bases between the germline ends. CDR3 region: CASSLSPPYYNEQFF. The CDR3 DNA follows: TGTGCCAGCAGTTTAAGCCCACCCTATTACAATGAGCAGTTCTTC.

This chain connects TRBV14 to TRBJ2-7; TRBD1 aligns across 7 bases. The CDR3 is 15 amino acids. Germline values: CDR1 SGHDN, CDR2 FVKESK. V lost 5 bases to trimming and J lost 0 bases; unmatched junction nucleotides: 7. The CDR3 nucleotides are TGTGCCAGCAGCGTCTACAGGGGTGGCTCCTACGAGCAGTACTTC. Protein: CASSVYRGGSYEQYF. The whole variable domain, filled in from reference TRBV14 and TRBJ2-7, reads EAGVTQFPSHSVIEKGQTVTLRCDPISGHDNLYWYRRVMGKEIKFLLHFVKESKQDESGMPNNRFLAERTGGTYSTLKVQPAELEDSGVYFCASSVYRGGSYEQYFGPGTRLTVT.